This entry features one TCR beta chain sequence. The record has no base qualities; no much larger clone is one base away. The library relied on the immunoSEQ multiplex PCR assay. Adaptive Biotechnologies (Seattle, WA) carried out genomic DNA extraction, TRB sequencing and normalization. As for how the authors treated the data: A TRB sequence was counted as a tetramer-positive clonotype only if the sequence had an estimated two or more genomes. Clonality was calculated as one minus the Shannon entropy of productive TRB sequences, normalized by log2 of unique productive sequences. KLL-specific clonotypes in tumors were found by matching TCRbeta CDR3 amino acid sequences to the sequences from the tetramer-sorted sample of each patient. Held by TCRdb, this immuneACCESS table contains in-frame sequences only and omits some clones. Under half of the omission traces to an unresolved V gene where checked; the cause of the rest is unknown. The D gene and trimming were derived from the DNA, and the V and J assignments and clone size from that table. The sample table contains some 1,000 clones; only one count was recorded for approximately 88% of them. The ten largest clones capture approximately 19% of the sample.

Trimming costs V 7 bases and J 3 bases, and their ends lie 9 bases apart. CDR1 is given as WNHNN and CDR2 as SYGVQD, both from the germline V gene (reference sequence). Spanning cysteine to phenylalanine, the CDR3 consists of 12 amino acids. Only the CDR3 region is kept as DNA, spanning 36 bases read in frame from base 1. Robust positive staining for Merkel cell polyomavirus Large T antigen was observed by immunohistochemistry in the tumors of all patients. The study included approximately 11 Merkel cell carcinoma patients who had robust KLL-tetramer+ populations, above 0.04% of CD8+ T cells, in blood and/or cultured TIL. All patients were Caucasian, with a median age of roughly 65 years and a range of roughly 45 to 77 years. Staining of at least 1.6 million cells was performed using anti-CD8 PE antibody, a KLL APC tetramer and 7-AAD viability dye. Peripheral blood mononuclear cells were isolated from heparinized blood by Ficoll preparation and were cryopreserved. Cells that were tetramer-positive and CD8-high were sorted using a FACSAriaII and were flash frozen.

These data belong to a study of tumor-infiltrating T cells and Merkel cell polyomavirus (dated by TCRdb to the late 2010s). Regarding the research as a whole: CD8+ T cells specific for the Merkel cell polyomavirus KLL epitope were examined in Merkel cell carcinoma patients. Varied, non-standardized therapies, including chemotherapy, radiation and immunotherapies, were received by the patients. Patients came in at different disease stages and had a median follow-up of approximately 2.7 years, ranging from roughly 1.1 to 6.0 years. An average of about 710 cells (range roughly 350-8,000) was sorted from blood, and an average of 5,776 cells (range roughly 1,800-12,799) was sorted from TIL. Across the study, one tumor sample was obtained as a frozen nodal tumor digest and one as a flash-frozen core biopsy of a metastasis. In fewer than 15 samples, KLL-tetramer-sorted cells taken from blood or tumor-infiltrating lymphocytes underwent TRB sequencing, as did some 12 matched whole-tumor samples. General study outcomes and caveats: The small sample size of the study (n of about twelve patients) is a limitation. A significant MCC-specific survival advantage (P = 0.0051) was associated with a greater number of unique KLL-specific clonotypes in tumors (about 5-120 vs 0-3). Because only a single viral epitope was studied, T cells directed against other Merkel cell polyomavirus epitopes were not captured. Significantly improved MCC-specific survival was associated with a higher fraction of KLL-specific T cells within tumors (about 1.8-18% versus roughly 0-0.14%). KLL-specific TRB repertoires proved diverse and largely private: among almost 400 unique sequences, only one clonotype was public, and a couple of patients shared that clonotype.

The receptor chain draws on TRBV10-1 and TRBJ1-1, with TRBD1 tentatively as D gene (5 bases match). The clonotype was recovered from a man aged 55-75 years with Merkel cell carcinoma. Sequenced input: Merkel cell polyomavirus peptide tetramer+ CD8+ T cells sorted from blood. The cell subset or site label on this specimen signifies: CD8+ T cells binding a tetramer loaded with the MCPyV common T-antigen KLL epitope. The bases are TGCGCCAGCAAGGACACAGACACTGAAGCTTTCTTT. It translates to CASKDTDTEAFF.